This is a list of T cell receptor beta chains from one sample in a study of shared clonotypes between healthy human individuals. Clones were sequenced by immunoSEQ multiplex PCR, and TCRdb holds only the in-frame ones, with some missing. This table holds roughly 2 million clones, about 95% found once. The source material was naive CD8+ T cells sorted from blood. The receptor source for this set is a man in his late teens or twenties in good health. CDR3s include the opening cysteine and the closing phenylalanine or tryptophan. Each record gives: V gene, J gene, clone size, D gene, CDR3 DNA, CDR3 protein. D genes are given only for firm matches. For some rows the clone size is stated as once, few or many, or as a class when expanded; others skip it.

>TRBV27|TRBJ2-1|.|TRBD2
TGTGCCAGCAGTCCCCTCTTGCCCAGCGGGAGTATCAATGAGCAGTTCTTC
CASSPLLPSGSINEQFF
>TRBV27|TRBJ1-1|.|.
TGTGCCAGCAGTTTATTATCGAACACTGAAGCTTTCTTT
CASSLLSNTEAFF
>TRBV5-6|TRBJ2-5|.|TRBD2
TGTGCCAGCAGCTTATGGCGTCCGTGGGGGGGAGAAAAAGAGACCCAGTACTTC
CASSLWRPWGGEKETQYF
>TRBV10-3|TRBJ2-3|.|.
TGTGCCATCAGTGAGGGGTATACCGGCACAGATACGCAGTATTTT
CAISEGYTGTDTQYF
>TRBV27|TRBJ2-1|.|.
TGTGCCAGCAGTTTAGGGTCTTCCTCTGCTGCCTACAATGAGCAGTTCTTC
CASSLGSSSAAYNEQFF
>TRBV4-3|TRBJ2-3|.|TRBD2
TGCGCCAGCAGCGATCAGGGCGGGAGTTTTACAGATACGCAGTATTTT
CASSDQGGSFTDTQYF
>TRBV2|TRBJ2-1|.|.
TGTGCCAGCAACGGATTCCGTGGGGACAATGAGCAGTTCTTC
CASNGFRGDNEQFF
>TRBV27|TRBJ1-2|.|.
TGTGCCAGCAGTTTAACCTCGGACGGGAAATATGGCTACACCTTC
CASSLTSDGKYGYTF
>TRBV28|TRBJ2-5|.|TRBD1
TGTGCCAGCAGGCCTTGGACAGGCACCCAAGAGACCCAGTACTTC
CASRPWTGTQETQYF
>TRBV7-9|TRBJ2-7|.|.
TGTGCCAGCAGCTTAGGTCTGGGCGAGCAGTACTTC
CASSLGLGEQYF
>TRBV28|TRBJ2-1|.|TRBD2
TGTGCCAGCAGTTTATGGCGGGACCCCGGGAGGGGTGAGCAGTTCTTC
CASSLWRDPGRGEQFF
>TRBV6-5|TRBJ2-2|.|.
TGTGCCAGCAGTTACTCACAGGGCACCGGGGAGCTGTTTTTT
CASSYSQGTGELFF
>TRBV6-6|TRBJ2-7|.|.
TGTGCCAGCATTGGGGACGGATACGAGCAGTACTTC
CASIGDGYEQYF
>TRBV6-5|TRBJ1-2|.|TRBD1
TGTGCCAGCAGTTCAGACAGGGGGCAGCACTATGGCTACACCTTC
CASSSDRGQHYGYTF
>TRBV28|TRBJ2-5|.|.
TGTGCCAGCAGTTTAGAAACTAGAACCCTAGAGACCCAGTACTTC
CASSLETRTLETQYF
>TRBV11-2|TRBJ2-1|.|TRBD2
TGTGCCAGCAGCTTAGACCCCTTGAGGGAGGGGTCCAATGAGCAGTTCTTC
CASSLDPLREGSNEQFF
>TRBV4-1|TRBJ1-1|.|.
TGCGCCAGCAGCCAAGGGCCTGGGCTCATGAACACTGAAGCTTTCTTT
CASSQGPGLMNTEAFF
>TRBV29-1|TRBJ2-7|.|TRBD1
TGCAGCGTTGAGGGACAGACCTACGAGCAGTACTTC
CSVEGQTYEQYF
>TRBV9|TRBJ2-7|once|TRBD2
TGTGCCAGCAGCGGCGGGACTAGCGGTTCCTACGAGCAGTACTTC
CASSGGTSGSYEQYF
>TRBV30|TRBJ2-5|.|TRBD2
TGTGCCTGGAATTTAGCGGGAGGTAGAGAGACCCAGTACTTC
CAWNLAGGRETQYF
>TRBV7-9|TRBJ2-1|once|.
TGTGCCAGCAGTCTTGTAGACTACAATGAGCAGTTCTTC
CASSLVDYNEQFF
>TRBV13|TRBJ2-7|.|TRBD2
TGTGCCAGCAGCTTAACTAGCGGGAGCTCCTCCGAGCAGTACTTC
CASSLTSGSSSEQYF
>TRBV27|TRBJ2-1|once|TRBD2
TGTGCCAGCAGTTGGGCTACTAGCGGGGCCTCCAGCTCCTACAATGAGCAGTTCTTC
CASSWATSGASSSYNEQFF
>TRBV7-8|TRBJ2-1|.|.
TGTGCCAGCAGCTTAGCCCAGATCGGGACTCTCAGTATATACAATGAGCAGTTCTTC
CASSLAQIGTLSIYNEQFF
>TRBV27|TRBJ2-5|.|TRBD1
TGTGCCAGCAGCTCCAGGACAGGGAAGATGGAGACCCAGTACTTC
CASSSRTGKMETQYF
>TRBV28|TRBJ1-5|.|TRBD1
TGTGCCACCAAATTGACAGGGAATAGCAATCAGCCCCAGCATTTT
CATKLTGNSNQPQHF
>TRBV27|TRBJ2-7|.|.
TGTGCCAGCAGTTTAAAAGGGCCACCCTACGAGCAGTACTTC
CASSLKGPPYEQYF
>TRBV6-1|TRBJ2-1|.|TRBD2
TGTGCCAGCAGAGGGACGGGAGGCGAGCAGTTCTTC
CASRGTGGEQFF
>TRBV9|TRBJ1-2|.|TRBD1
TGTGCCAGCAGCGGGGTGACAGGGATCGGCTACACCTTC
CASSGVTGIGYTF
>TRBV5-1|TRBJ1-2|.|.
TGCGCCAGCAGCTTTTTTGGGACGGATGGCTACACCTTC
CASSFFGTDGYTF
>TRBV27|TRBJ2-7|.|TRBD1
TGTGCCAGCAGTTTGTCCGGGACAGGGATAATCGAGCAGTACTTC
CASSLSGTGIIEQYF
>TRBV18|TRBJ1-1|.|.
TGTGCCAGCTCACCTTCGGACGGAAACACTGAAGCTTTCTTT
CASSPSDGNTEAFF
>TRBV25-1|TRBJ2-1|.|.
TGTGCCAGCAGCTGGGGGAGCTCCTACAATGAGCAGTTCTTC
CASSWGSSYNEQFF
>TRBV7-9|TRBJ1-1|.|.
TGTGCCAGCAGCTTAGGTCTGACGGGGATGAACACTGAAGCTTTCTTT
CASSLGLTGMNTEAFF
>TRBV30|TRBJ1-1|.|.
TGTGCCTGGAGTTACGGGGGTTCAGAAGCTTTCTTT
CAWSYGGSEAFF
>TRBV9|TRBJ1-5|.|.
TGTGCCAGCAGCGGCTCAGGTTATAGCAATCAGCCCCAGCATTTT
CASSGSGYSNQPQHF
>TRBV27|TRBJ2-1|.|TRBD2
TGTGCCAGCAGTCCCTCACTAGCGGGAGCCTACAATGAGCAGTTCTTC
CASSPSLAGAYNEQFF